Listed here are 11 T cell receptor beta chains from one sample, sequenced in a study of cytomegalovirus exposure and HLA in healthy donors (dated by TCRdb to about 2017). Receptor amplification or capture employed the immunoSEQ multiplex PCR assay. For the multiplex PCR, a mixture combining 60 forward primers for TCR Vbeta segments and 13 reverse primers for TCR Jbeta segments was used. The table was pulled from immuneACCESS by TCRdb, which kept in-frame rearrangements only. Such tables lose some clones; where checked, under half of the loss comes from unresolved V genes, and the rest has no known cause. The sample contains fewer than 65,000 clones, roughly 77% of them found a single time. The top ten clonotypes cover approximately 3.3% of the sample. The sample consisted of PBMCs. All receptors come from a woman in her thirties or forties in good health and CMV-seropositive.

The V and J genes are TRBV11-2 and TRBJ2-1; 9 positions match TRBD2. The CDR3 is 17 amino acids. Losses at the gene ends were 0 bases for V and 5 bases for J; bases not matched to a gene: 8. Per the germline V gene, CDR1 is SGHAT and CDR2 is FQNNGV. The CDR3 nucleotides are TGTGCCAGCAGCTTAGACAGCACCGAGCGGGGGGACAATGAGCAGTTCTTC. This codes for CASSLDSTERGDNEQFF. The entire variable domain, with the rest obtained from reference TRBV11-2 and TRBJ2-1, is as follows: EAGVAQSPRYKIIEKRQSVAFWCNPISGHATLYWYQQILGQGPKLLIQFQNNGVVDDSQLPKDRFSAERLKGVDSTLKIQPAKLEDSAVYLCASSLDSTERGDNEQFFGPGTRLTVL.

The rearrangement joins TRBV12-5 to TRBJ2-7; no reliable D call. CDR1 LGHNT and CDR2 FRNRAP come from the germline V gene. This CDR3 contains 13 residues. V was cut by 2 bases and J by 3 bases, with 8 bases left in between. CDR3 sequence: CASGLNIRYEQYF. The DNA of the CDR3 is TGTGCTAGTGGTTTGAATATCCGCTACGAGCAGTACTTC. Looking up the rest from reference TRBV12-5 and TRBJ2-7 gives the full variable domain: DARVTQTPRHKVTEMGQEVTMRCQPILGHNTVFWYRQTMMQGLELLAYFRNRAPLDDSGMPKDRFSAEMPDATLATLKIQPSEPRDSAVYFCASGLNIRYEQYFGPGTRLTVT.

The chain joins TRBV7-2 to TRBJ1-3, with 7 bases that match TRBD1. The CDR3 totals 14 residues. Trimming removed 5 bases from V and 4 bases from J; junction bases left unmatched: 5. The germline V gene encodes CDR1 SGHTA and CDR2 FQGNSA. CDR3 in amino acids: CASSGDRAGNTIYF. CDR3 sequence (DNA): TGTGCCAGCAGCGGAGACAGGGCGGGAAACACCATATATTTT.

The chain employs TRBV6-6 and TRBJ2-7; perhaps TRBD2 as D (5 bases). Germline assignment: CDR1 MNHNY and CDR2 SVGAGI (reference sequence). This CDR3 region has 15 residues. The ends were cut back, 4 bases at V and 6 bases at J, with 19 bases in the middle. DNA for the CDR3: TGTGCCAGCAGTTTCTCTCCGGACTCACCGGGCGAGCAGTACTTC. Encoded protein: CASSFSPDSPGEQYF.

The sample holds a few counts of this clone. The gene calls are TRBV30 and TRBJ2-1; D possibly corresponds to TRBD2 (6 bases). This CDR3 spans 13 amino acids. CDR1 GTSNPN and CDR2 SVGIG come from the germline V gene (reference sequence). V was cut by 4 bases and J by 7 bases, with 14 bases left in between. The CDR3 bases are TGTGCCTGGAACTGGCGGGGTTTAAATGAGCAGTTCTTC. As protein: CAWNWRGLNEQFF.

The CDR3 DNA reads TGTGCCAGTAGTCTCGGGGGGGGCGATGAGCAGTTCTTC. Amino acid sequence: CASSLGGGDEQFF. This chain links TRBV19 with TRBJ2-1; 8 bases are shared with TRBD2. This CDR3 contains 13 residues. The germline CDR1 and CDR2 sequences are LNHDA and SQIVND (reference sequence). After removal of 5 bases from V and 8 bases from J, the junction contained 5 bases not matched to a gene.

The chain recombines TRBV7-2 with TRBJ2-3; 9 positions match TRBD1. Germline V gene sequence: CDR1 SGHTA, CDR2 FQGNSA. The CDR3 has 18 residues. The V and J ends lost 4 bases and 6 bases, in that order; junction bases with no gene match: 17. The CDR3 loop reads CASSSNPLPGTGRDTQYF. The CDR3 coding sequence is TGTGCCAGCAGCTCCAATCCCCTACCCGGGACAGGGAGGGATACGCAGTATTTT.

The J gene is TRBJ1-3, the V gene TRBV19; D gene unclear. The germline gives CDR1 LNHDA, CDR2 SQIVND (reference sequence). Trimming took 2 bases from V and 1 from J, leaving 9 bases between them. This CDR3 region has 15 residues. The CDR3 reads CASSISHSSGNTIYF. CDR3 sequence (DNA): TGTGCCAGTAGTATAAGTCACAGTTCTGGAAACACCATATATTTT. Variable domain in full (rest from reference TRBV19 and TRBJ1-3): DGGITQSPKYLFRKEGQNVTLSCEQNLNHDAMYWYRQDPGQGLRLIYYSQIVNDFQKGDIAEGYSVSREKKESFPLTVTSAQKNPTAFYLCASSISHSSGNTIYFGEGSWLTVV.

This clone has a handful of counts. This sequence joins TRBV6-1 and TRBJ1-3; the D is unclear. The CDR3 runs 15 residues. Deletions cut 1 base from V and 3 bases from J, with 10 bases between. The germline gives CDR1 MNHNS, CDR2 SASEGT. In nucleotides, the CDR3 is TGTGCCAGCAGTGAAGGGGGAGACGGTGGAAACACCATATATTTT. It is translated as CASSEGGDGGNTIYF.

V usage is TRBV19 and J usage is TRBJ1-5, with TRBD1 identical over 7 bases. V was pared by 8 bases and J by 2 bases, with 12 bases of the junction left unmatched. This CDR3 contains 16 residues. Germline lookup yields CDR1 LNHDA and CDR2 SQIVND (reference sequence). The CDR3 is CASAKRGPRGNQPQHF. The CDR3 coding sequence is TGTGCCAGTGCTAAAAGGGGGCCTAGGGGCAATCAGCCCCAGCATTTT.

The V and J genes are TRBV27 and TRBJ2-1; TRBD2 matches at 7 bases. V was clipped by 6 bases and J by 0 bases; unmatched bases: 5. Germline V CDR1 and CDR2: MNHEY, SMNVEV (reference sequence). The CDR3 contains 15 residues. DNA of the CDR3: TGTGCCAGCAGAACTAGCGCGAGCTCCTACAATGAGCAGTTCTTC. This sequence encodes CASRTSASSYNEQFF.